One sample yielded the 29 T cell receptor beta chains listed below, sequenced in a study of Tregs in tolerant kidney transplant recipients. Data came from immunoSEQ multiplex PCR; TCRdb stores just in-frame clones and leaves some out. Altogether over 55,000 clones are present, 80% to 90% being singletons, with the ten largest covering more than 4%. Material: CD4+ T cells from blood. All receptors come from a human donor in good health.

The rearrangement links TRBV19 to TRBJ2-7; 9 nucleotides match TRBD1. Per germline, CDR1 LNHDA and CDR2 SQIVND (reference sequence). CDR3 length: 14 amino acids. V lost 5 bases to trimming and J lost 1 base; unmatched junction nucleotides: 3. This CDR3 is CASSVTGGSYEQYF. CDR3 in DNA: TGTGCCAGTAGTGTGACAGGGGGTTCCTACGAGCAGTACTTC.

The V call is TRBV2, the J call TRBJ1-5, with TRBD1 as a possible D gene (6 bases). V was cut by 4 bases and J by 6 bases, with 13 bases left in between. The CDR3 loop spans 14 amino acids. CDR1 SNHLY and CDR2 FYNNEI come from the germline V gene. The chain's CDR3 is CASSAGDGRQPQHF. The CDR3, as DNA: TGTGCCAGCAGTGCAGGGGATGGTCGTCAGCCCCAGCATTTT.

This chain uses TRBV30 with TRBJ2-2, with 8 bases that match TRBD2. Germline V gene lookup returns CDR1 GTSNPN and CDR2 SVGIG (reference sequence). V lost 4 bases, J lost 5 bases, and 6 bases stayed unmatched. The CDR3 consists of 14 residues. The CDR3 region is CAWNREGRTGELFF. For the CDR3, the DNA is TGTGCCTGGAATCGGGAGGGGAGAACCGGGGAGCTGTTTTTT.

The rearrangement joins TRBV27 to TRBJ1-2; D not certain. Trimming took 5 bases from V and 4 from J, leaving 11 bases between them. Germline assignment: CDR1 MNHEY and CDR2 SMNVEV (reference sequence). This CDR3 is 13 amino acids long. CDR3 region: CASSPRGSYGYTF. CDR3 bases: TGTGCCAGCAGTCCCCGCGGCAGCTATGGCTACACCTTC.

The CDR3 nucleotides read TGTGCCACCTCAAGGACAGGGGACGCTGAAGCTTTCTTT. This encodes CATSRTGDAEAFF. The chain uses TRBV2 and TRBJ1-1, with TRBD1 identical over 9 bases. The CDR3 spans 13 residues. Germline lookup yields CDR1 SNHLY and CDR2 FYNNEI. J gave up 6 bases and V 10 bases, and 9 bases lay outside the gene matches.

The chain carries TRBV15 and TRBJ1-2; D call uncertain. This CDR3 is built from 15 residues. The germline gives CDR1 LNHNV, CDR2 YYDKDF (reference sequence). Trimming pared 3 bases from V and 6 bases from J, leaving 17 bases between. CDR3 loop: CATSRGAAPMDGYTF. CDR3 sequence (DNA): TGTGCCACCAGCAGGGGAGCTGCGCCCATGGATGGCTACACCTTC.

The chain joins TRBV23-1 to TRBJ2-3; possible D gene TRBD2, 5 bases. TRBV23-1 qualifies as an ORF whose function is uncertain. The V and J ends lost 0 bases and 5 bases respectively, with 12 bases between them. The CDR3 is 15 amino acids. The CDR3 DNA reads TGCGCCAGCAGTCAATCATCCTGCGCGGGAGATACGCAGTATTTT. It yields the protein CASSQSSCAGDTQYF.

This clone was detected only once. The J gene is TRBJ1-2, the V gene TRBV7-8; weak D call: TRBD1 (5 bases). V lost 2 bases and J 2 bases, leaving 18 bases between the germline ends. Germline-derived CDR1 and CDR2 are SGHVS and FQNEAQ. CDR3 length equals 17 residues. The CDR3 protein is CASSLSPSRRVNYGYTF. CDR3 DNA sequence: TGTGCCAGCAGCTTATCCCCGTCCCGCAGGGTGAACTATGGCTACACCTTC.

The chain carries TRBV11-1 and TRBJ2-5; 7 bases line up with TRBD2. Germline CDR1 reads SGHAT; CDR2 reads FQDESV (reference sequence). The CDR3 sequence is 14 residues long. Trimming cost V 2 bases and J 3 bases; bases outside gene matches: 3. Here the CDR3 reads CASSLMAGEETQYF. In DNA form, the CDR3 reads TGTGCCAGCAGCTTAATGGCGGGGGAAGAGACCCAGTACTTC.

The chain couples TRBV5-1 to TRBJ1-2; possibly TRBD1 for D (5 bases). V dropped 0 bases and J dropped 6 bases, with 12 bases sitting between them. Per germline, CDR1 SGHRS and CDR2 YFSETQ. The CDR3 is 14 residues long. CDR3: CASSLGGIQDGYTF. CDR3 in DNA: TGCGCCAGCAGCTTGGGAGGAATACAGGATGGCTACACCTTC.

V is TRBV19 and J is TRBJ1-5; D may be TRBD1 (6 bases). With 4 bases removed from V and 0 bases from J, the gap between germline ends came to 22 bases. This CDR3 has 19 residues. In germline, CDR1 is LNHDA, CDR2 SQIVND (reference sequence). CDR3 sequence reads: CASSTYKGGQPYSNQPQHF. CDR3 coding DNA: TGTGCCAGTAGTACCTACAAAGGGGGTCAGCCTTATAGCAATCAGCCCCAGCATTTT.

This chain links TRBV18 with TRBJ1-4, with TRBD1 identical over 9 bases. The germline V gene has CDR1 KGHSH and CDR2 LQKENI. There are 13 residues in the CDR3. With 5 bases clipped from V and 9 bases from J, the junction kept 4 bases outside the gene matches. The CDR3 sequence: CASSGGQGKKLFF. In nucleotides, the CDR3 is TGTGCCAGCTCAGGCGGACAGGGGAAAAAACTGTTTTTT. Filled out from reference TRBV18 and TRBJ1-4, the complete variable domain reads NAGVMQNPRHLVRRRGQEARLRCSPMKGHSHVYWYRQLPEEGLKFMVYLQKENIIDESGMPKERFSAEFPKEGPSILRIQQVVRGDSAAYFCASSGGQGKKLFFGSGTQLSVL.

In nucleotides, the CDR3 is TGCGCCAGCAGCTTGAACTACTTCAATGAGCAGTTCTTC. Its translation is CASSLNYFNEQFF. V gene TRBV5-1 combines with J gene TRBJ2-1; D not resolved. Germline assignment: CDR1 SGHRS and CDR2 YFSETQ. V lost 1 base and J lost 6, with 8 bases in between. CDR3 length equals 13 residues.

This chain uses TRBV2 with TRBJ1-5, with D hard to call. Trimming took off 5 bases at V and 5 bases at J, with 10 bases between the two ends. The CDR3 is 13 amino acids. The germline CDR1 and CDR2 sequences are SNHLY and FYNNEI. The CDR3 loop reads CASSYDRDQPQHF. The DNA of the CDR3 is TGTGCCAGCAGTTACGACCGGGATCAGCCCCAGCATTTT.

CDR3 sequence (DNA): TGTGCCAGCAGACCCTGGGGAGGCGGCTCCTACGAGCAGTACTTC. Protein: CASRPWGGGSYEQYF. The chain employs TRBV11-2 and TRBJ2-7; maybe TRBD2 (6 bases). The CDR3 runs to 15 residues. V shed 6 bases and J shed 0 bases, with 15 bases lying between them. The germline V gene has CDR1 SGHAT and CDR2 FQNNGV.

The V gene is TRBV6-1, the J gene TRBJ1-2; D not resolved. The length of the CDR3 is 11 residues. Trimming removed 7 bases from V and 14 bases from J, with 17 bases in between. Germline lookup yields CDR1 MNHNS and CDR2 SASEGT. The CDR3 spells CASIARTVGTF. The CDR3 DNA follows: TGTGCCAGCATAGCACGGACGGTGGGAACCTTC.

V and J are TRBV27 and TRBJ2-7; possible D gene TRBD2, 5 bases. The CDR3 totals 16 residues. The germline V gene has CDR1 MNHEY and CDR2 SMNVEV (reference sequence). V lost 6 bases and J lost 1, with 19 bases in between. The CDR3: CASRSLVASLSYEQYF. The CDR3 DNA is TGTGCCAGCAGAAGTTTGGTAGCGTCGTTATCCTACGAGCAGTACTTC.

V and J are TRBV29-1 and TRBJ1-3; 9 bases agree with TRBD1. Germline V gene sequence: CDR1 SQVTM, CDR2 ANQGSEA. V lost 6 bases, J lost 2 bases, and 5 bases stayed unmatched. The CDR3 consists of 14 residues. The CDR3 here is CSVLDRGTGNTIYF. The CDR3 nucleotides are TGCAGCGTCCTTGACAGGGGGACTGGAAACACCATATATTTT.

This clone was counted a single time. The J gene is TRBJ1-5, the V gene TRBV28, with D possibly TRBD1 on 5 matching bases. Germline loops: CDR1 MDHEN, CDR2 SYDVKM. The CDR3 is 15 residues long. V was shortened by 5 bases and J by 2 bases, with 13 bases between the two germline ends. The CDR3 nucleotides are TGTGCCAGCAGTCTTCCCGGGGGGGGCAATCAGCCCCAGCATTTT. Residues: CASSLPGGGNQPQHF.

The chain couples TRBV5-1 to TRBJ1-4; D gene uncertain. The CDR3 has 14 amino acids. CDR1 and CDR2 from the germline V gene are SGHRS and YFSETQ. V lost 0 bases, J lost 0 bases, and 3 bases lay in between. The CDR3 loop is CASSLGSTNEKLFF. CDR3 nucleotide sequence: TGCGCCAGCAGCTTGGGCTCAACTAATGAAAAACTGTTTTTT. Drawing the rest from reference TRBV5-1 and TRBJ1-4, the complete variable domain is KAGVTQTPRYLIKTRGQQVTLSCSPISGHRSVSWYQQTPGQGLQFLFEYFSETQRNKGNFPGRFSGRQFSNSRSEMNVSTLELGDSALYLCASSLGSTNEKLFFGSGTQLSVL.

The rearrangement links TRBV14 to TRBJ2-5; D is possibly TRBD2 (5 bases). This CDR3 spans 14 amino acids. CDR1 is SGHDN and CDR2 is FVKESK in the germline V gene. Trimming shortened V by 4 bases and J by 10 bases, and 19 bases separated the two germline ends. The CDR3 DNA follows: TGTGCCAGCAGCCCTTCTGGACTCGCCGCCAGCCAGTACTTC. Residues: CASSPSGLAASQYF. Supplemented by reference TRBV14 and TRBJ2-5, the full variable domain reads EAGVTQFPSHSVIEKGQTVTLRCDPISGHDNLYWYRRVMGKEIKFLLHFVKESKQDESGMPNNRFLAERTGGTYSTLKVQPAELEDSGVYFCASSPSGLAASQYFGPGTRLLVL.

The rearrangement links TRBV29-1 to TRBJ2-1; TRBD2 is a possible D gene (6 bases). Trimming removed 2 bases from V and 15 bases from J, with 11 bases in between. Per germline, CDR1 SQVTM and CDR2 ANQGSEA. The CDR3 length is 10 residues. CDR3: CSVEREKRFF. In nucleotides, the CDR3 is TGCAGCGTTGAACGGGAGAAGAGGTTCTTC.

The table lists this clone with a count of one. The CDR3 is CASSRRQGATEAFF. DNA for the CDR3: TGTGCCAGCAGCCGCAGACAGGGGGCAACTGAAGCTTTCTTT. The chain uses TRBV11-3 and TRBJ1-1; TRBD1 matches 10 bases. J was trimmed by 5 bases and V by 5 bases; bases with no gene match: 5. This CDR3 has 14 amino acids. The germline V gene encodes CDR1 SGHNT and CDR2 YENEEA.

The V and J genes are TRBV7-2 and TRBJ1-2; 9 nucleotides match TRBD1. CDR3 length equals 16 residues. Trimming removed 1 base from V and 4 bases from J; junction bases left unmatched: 7. The germline V gene encodes CDR1 SGHTA and CDR2 FQGNSA. CDR3 residues: CASSLGNRGRTYGYTF. CDR3 DNA sequence: TGTGCCAGCAGCTTAGGGAACAGGGGGCGGACCTATGGCTACACCTTC.

The chain has TRBV5-6 and TRBJ2-7, with D tentatively TRBD2 (5 bases). Per germline, CDR1 SGHDT and CDR2 YYEEEE. The CDR3 is 13 residues long. The ends were cut back, 4 bases at V and 2 bases at J, with 10 bases in the middle. This chain's CDR3 is CASSPQTTYEQYF. In DNA form, the CDR3 reads TGTGCCAGCAGCCCGCAGACTACCTACGAGCAGTACTTC.

This clone was recorded a few times. This chain uses TRBV6-1 with TRBJ1-2; D may be TRBD1 (5 bases). With 5 bases removed from V and 4 bases from J, the gap between germline ends came to 11 bases. CDR3 length equals 13 residues. CDR1 and CDR2 from the germline V gene are MNHNS and SASEGT. CDR3: CASSQGISYGYTF. Written as DNA, the CDR3 is TGTGCCAGCAGTCAGGGTATCAGCTATGGCTACACCTTC.

The chain recombines TRBV4-2 with TRBJ1-3; D is ambiguous. The CDR3 totals 14 residues. Trimming took 0 bases from V and 3 from J, leaving 6 bases between them. Germline CDR1 reads LGHNA; CDR2 reads YNFKEQ. The CDR3 is CASSQEGYGNTIYF. CDR3 nucleotide sequence: TGTGCCAGCAGCCAAGAGGGTTATGGAAACACCATATATTTT.

The chain carries TRBV30 and TRBJ2-5; 7 bases are a match to TRBD2. J lost 3 bases, V lost 6 bases, and 7 bases had no gene match. From germline, CDR1 is GTSNPN and CDR2 SVGIG (reference sequence). The CDR3 sequence is 13 residues long. The CDR3 protein is CACPAAGKETQYF. DNA for the CDR3: TGTGCCTGCCCGGCAGCGGGGAAAGAGACCCAGTACTTC.

This chain uses TRBV7-3 with TRBJ2-1, with D tentatively TRBD2 (5 bases). From germline, CDR1 is SGHTA and CDR2 FQGTGA. This CDR3 is 16 amino acids long. Trimming cost V 5 bases and J 2 bases, with 16 bases left between them. This CDR3 is CASSDVGGSTYNEQFF. The CDR3 region has the DNA TGTGCCAGCAGCGACGTAGGCGGGTCCACCTACAATGAGCAGTTCTTC.